Shown below are 9 T cell receptor beta chains from a single sample sequenced in a study of blood T cell repertoires in COVID-19. The repertoire was sequenced with immunoSEQ multiplex PCR; TCRdb's copy has only in-frame clones and lacks some. Of around 50,000 clones in the sample, around 76% were seen once. The material sequenced was peripheral blood. These receptors were collected from a woman aged 60-75 years with acute or convalescent COVID-19.

Many counts were recorded for this clone. The V and J genes are TRBV15 and TRBJ1-1; 7 bases map to TRBD1. CDR3 length: 14 amino acids. Germline V lookup: CDR1 LNHNV, CDR2 YYDKDF (reference sequence). V shed 3 bases, J shed 4 bases, and the junction held 5 bases outside the gene matches. The CDR3 loop is CATSRSTGSTEAFF. The DNA of the CDR3 is TGTGCCACCAGCAGGTCGACAGGGTCCACTGAAGCTTTCTTT.

The chain is built from TRBV9 and TRBJ2-3; D is possibly TRBD2 (7 bases). The CDR3 extends over 15 amino acids. Germline lookup yields CDR1 SGDLS and CDR2 YYNGEE. V lost 7 bases to trimming and J lost 2 bases, with 17 bases between them. The CDR3 is CASGTTGGPTDTQYF. In DNA form, the CDR3 reads TGTGCCAGCGGCACTACCGGGGGGCCCACAGATACGCAGTATTTT.

The gene calls are TRBV12-5 and TRBJ1-3; no definite D call. This CDR3 spans 18 amino acids. Per germline, CDR1 LGHNT and CDR2 FRNRAP. V lost 2 bases and J lost 0, with 17 bases in between. The CDR3, as DNA: TGTGCTAGTGGTTTGTCAAAAGGAGGTCCGGACTCTGGAAACACCATATATTTT. This codes for CASGLSKGGPDSGNTIYF.

This clone was seen just once. The J gene is TRBJ2-5, the V gene TRBV2; possibly TRBD1 for D (6 bases). Between the trimmed V and J ends, which lost 3 bases and 5 bases, there was a span of 10 bases. Germline V gene sequence: CDR1 SNHLY, CDR2 FYNNEI. CDR3 length: 13 residues. The CDR3 nucleotides read TGTGCCAGCAGTGATAACAGGGAGGAGACCCAGTACTTC. It is translated as CASSDNREETQYF.

V and J are TRBV18 and TRBJ1-5; D unresolved. The V and J ends lost 3 bases and 5 bases respectively, with 14 bases between them. The CDR3 runs to 15 residues. The germline V gene encodes CDR1 KGHSH and CDR2 LQKENI. The CDR3 coding sequence is TGTGCCAGCTCACCGGGTGCACAGTGGGATCAGCCCCAGCATTTT. Translating gives CASSPGAQWDQPQHF.

The genes are TRBV15 and TRBJ1-5; D is perhaps TRBD1 (5 bases). This CDR3 spans 15 amino acids. Germline values: CDR1 LNHNV, CDR2 YYDKDF (reference sequence). V dropped 0 bases and J dropped 6 bases, with 12 bases sitting between them. The CDR3 is CATSRDNQGSQPQHF. The CDR3 nucleotides are TGTGCCACCAGCAGAGATAATCAGGGAAGTCAGCCCCAGCATTTT.

The chain combines TRBV10-3 with TRBJ1-1; D gene ambiguous. Trimming pared 6 bases from V and 8 bases from J, leaving 19 bases between. This CDR3 spans 14 amino acids. In germline, CDR1 is ENHRY, CDR2 SYGVKD. The CDR3 DNA is TGTGCCATCAGGGGTCCCGACGCGGGGAGGGAAGCTTTCTTT. Its protein is CAIRGPDAGREAFF.

The rearrangement joins TRBV5-5 to TRBJ1-2; D perhaps matches TRBD1 (5 bases). The CDR3 is made up of 13 amino acids. Trimming stripped 4 bases from V and 13 bases from J, with 20 bases between. Looked up from germline, CDR1 is SGHKS and CDR2 is YYEKEE (reference sequence). The CDR3 region has the DNA TGTGCCAGCAGCCTATTAGACGGGACTCCCGCCACCTTC. It specifies CASSLLDGTPATF.

V and J are TRBV6-2 or TRBV6-3 and TRBJ2-3; 8 positions agree with TRBD2. After removal of 0 bases from V and 5 bases from J, the junction contained 7 bases not matched to a gene. The CDR3 spans 16 residues. Germline V gives CDR1 MNHEY, CDR2 SVGEGT. For the CDR3, the DNA is TGTGCCAGCAGTTACTCCGGGACTAGGGCAGGAGATACGCAGTATTTT. Translation: CASSYSGTRAGDTQYF.